This section outlines one T cell receptor beta chain sequence together with its context. The J segment lost 4 bases and the V segment lost 8 bases, leaving 8 bases of the junction unmatched. Germline-derived CDR1 and CDR2 are SNHLY and FYNNEI. This CDR3 is 15 amino acids long. Data came from immunoSEQ multiplex PCR; TCRdb stores just in-frame clones and leaves some out. Here the sample spans around 45,000 clones, approximately 78% being singletons. This specimen comes from a study of PD-L1 blockade in urothelial cancer. Study-wide background: Blood samples contained a median 141,255 T cells.

Time point: pretreatment peripheral blood. The chain carries TRBV2 and TRBJ2-7; 13 bases fit TRBD2. The clonotype comes from a man between 45 and 60 years old with urothelial cancer. Sequences were derived from PBMCs, sampled around atezolizumab (anti-PD-L1) treatment. The CDR3 region has the DNA TGTGCCAGCGGACTAGCGGGAGATCTTAGGTACGAGCAGTACTTC. This codes for CASGLAGDLRYEQYF.